The 22 T cell receptor beta chains below were found in one sample sequenced in a study of blood T cell repertoires in COVID-19. Some clones are missing from TCRdb's copy, which holds only in-frame ones; the method was immunoSEQ multiplex PCR. The repertoire holds around 300,000 clones, with over 85% as singletons. Sample: PBMCs or T cells enriched from blood (not recorded which). All receptors derive from an older woman who had recovered from COVID-19.

The gene calls are TRBV20-1 and TRBJ2-7; possible D gene TRBD1, 6 bases. The germline V gene has CDR1 DFQATT and CDR2 SNEGSKA (reference sequence). Trimming cost V 3 bases and J 7 bases, with 16 bases left between them. The CDR3 runs to 13 residues. DNA of the CDR3: TGCAGTGCTAGTACAGGGATGCTGGGGGAGCAGTACTTC. It is translated as CSASTGMLGEQYF.

The chain combines TRBV28 with TRBJ1-1; no clear D. From germline, CDR1 is MDHEN and CDR2 SYDVKM. The length of the CDR3 is 12 residues. V was cut by 6 bases and J by 0 bases, with 5 bases left in between. CDR3 amino acids: CASRQMNTEAFF. The CDR3 region has the DNA TGTGCCAGCAGACAGATGAACACTGAAGCTTTCTTT.

The rearrangement joins TRBV27 to TRBJ2-5, with 10 bases fitting TRBD2. This CDR3 is built from 15 residues. CDR1 is MNHEY and CDR2 is SMNVEV in the germline V gene (reference sequence). V trimming: 3 bases; J trimming: 7 bases; junction bases outside the gene matches: 8. DNA for the CDR3: TGTGCCAGCAGTTTGGGCCTAGCGGGAGTCGGGACCCAGTACTTC. Protein: CASSLGLAGVGTQYF.

Only one count was recorded for this clone. J is TRBJ2-2 and V is TRBV13, with 8 nucleotides matching TRBD2. V was pared by 6 bases and J by 7 bases, with 13 bases of the junction left unmatched. The CDR3 length is 16 residues. Germline loops: CDR1 PRHDT, CDR2 FYEKMQ (reference sequence). DNA for the CDR3: TGTGCCAGCAGTTTACCAGCGGGGGTCCGGGGCGGGGAGCTGTTTTTT. Amino acids: CASSLPAGVRGGELFF.

This chain uses TRBV7-9 with TRBJ1-6; a possible D gene is TRBD1 (6 bases). The V end was cut by 6 bases, the J end by 9 bases, with 18 bases between. The CDR3 contains 15 residues. Germline CDR1 is SEHNR and CDR2 is FQNEAQ (reference sequence). CDR3 in DNA: TGTGCCAGCAGAGGGGGTGGGGAAAGGGGTTCACCCCTCCACTTT. Translation: CASRGGGERGSPLHF.

The chain employs TRBV30 and TRBJ2-1; no clear D. This CDR3 comprises 14 residues. V shed 0 bases and J shed 4 bases, with 10 bases lying between them. The germline gives CDR1 GTSNPN, CDR2 SVGIG (reference sequence). As DNA, the CDR3 is TGTGCCTGGAGTGTGTCTGACTCATACAATGAGCAGTTCTTC. Encoded protein: CAWSVSDSYNEQFF. Drawing the rest from reference TRBV30 and TRBJ2-1, the complete variable domain is SQTIHQWPATLVQPVGSPLSLECTVEGTSNPNLYWYRQAAGRGLQLLFYSVGIGQISSEVPQNLSASRPQDRQFILSSKKLLLSDSGFYLCAWSVSDSYNEQFFGPGTRLTVL.

The V call is TRBV19, the J call TRBJ2-3; D may be TRBD2 (6 bases). CDR3 length: 16 amino acids. Trimming removed 4 bases from V and 2 bases from J, with 16 bases in between. Germline V gives CDR1 LNHDA, CDR2 SQIVND (reference sequence). The chain's CDR3 is CASSTPFRGATDTQYF. The CDR3 DNA reads as TGTGCCAGTAGTACTCCTTTTCGCGGGGCCACAGATACGCAGTATTTT.

The V call is TRBV6-5, the J call TRBJ1-6; D may be TRBD1 (6 bases). CDR1 MNHEY and CDR2 SVGAGI come from the germline V gene. V dropped 2 bases and J dropped 9 bases, with 17 bases sitting between them. The CDR3 consists of 16 residues. CDR3 region: CASSYLATGPPSPLHF. In DNA, the CDR3 is TGTGCCAGCAGTTACCTAGCCACAGGGCCACCTTCACCCCTCCACTTT.

This clone was seen once. The chain joins TRBV6-5 to TRBJ1-5, with a tentative D call TRBD1 (6 bases). The CDR3 sequence is 15 residues long. Trimming cost V 6 bases and J 0 bases, with 12 bases left between them. CDR1 MNHEY and CDR2 SVGAGI come from the germline V gene. The CDR3 DNA reads as TGTGCCAGCAGACGAGACAGGTTTAGCAATCAGCCCCAGCATTTT. This codes for CASRRDRFSNQPQHF.

CDR3: CASSSLIEQFF. The CDR3 nucleotides are TGTGCCAGCAGTTCCCTTATAGAGCAGTTCTTC. The chain combines TRBV27 with TRBJ2-1; unclear D gene. V lost 4 bases, J lost 10 bases, and 8 bases lay in between. Per germline, CDR1 MNHEY and CDR2 SMNVEV (reference sequence). The CDR3 runs 11 residues.

The chain combines TRBV5-6 with TRBJ2-5; 9 positions match TRBD2. The V and J ends lost 4 bases and 0 bases, in that order; junction bases with no gene match: 4. The CDR3 contains 15 residues. Per germline, CDR1 SGHDT and CDR2 YYEEEE. As DNA, the CDR3 is TGTGCCAGCAGCCCGACTAGCGGATACCAAGAGACCCAGTACTTC. Protein: CASSPTSGYQETQYF.

This clone was found a few times. This sequence joins TRBV2 and TRBJ1-4; 9 bases map to TRBD1. Germline CDR1 is SNHLY and CDR2 is FYNNEI. The CDR3 loop spans 15 amino acids. The V and J ends lost 6 bases and 8 bases, in that order; junction bases with no gene match: 10. The CDR3 DNA sequence: TGTGCCAGCAGATCGGGACAGGGAATGGGGGAAAAACTGTTTTTT. Protein: CASRSGQGMGEKLFF.

The chain combines TRBV28 with TRBJ2-2; the D gene is possibly TRBD1 (5 bases). This CDR3 has 15 residues. Germline-derived CDR1 and CDR2 are MDHEN and SYDVKM. Trimming stripped 4 bases from V and 0 bases from J, with 9 bases between. CDR3 region: CASSWGGANTGELFF. DNA for the CDR3: TGTGCCAGCAGTTGGGGCGGAGCGAACACCGGGGAGCTGTTTTTT.

The gene calls are TRBV28 and TRBJ1-6, with D unclear. Trimming took off 0 bases at V and 8 bases at J, with 11 bases between the two ends. The CDR3 runs to 15 residues. CDR1 MDHEN and CDR2 SYDVKM come from the germline V gene. The CDR3 protein is CASSLWAADDSPLHF. The DNA for the CDR3 is TGTGCCAGCAGTTTATGGGCGGCTGACGATTCACCCCTCCACTTT.

The chain combines TRBV7-3 with TRBJ2-6; 12 nucleotides agree with TRBD1. In germline, CDR1 is SGHTA, CDR2 FQGTGA. The V gene end was trimmed by 5 bases and the J gene end by 0 bases; junction bases not matched to a gene: 5. The CDR3 spans 18 residues. The DNA for the CDR3 is TGTGCCAGCAGCAAATCGGGACAGGGGGCCTCTGGGGCCAACGTCCTGACTTTC. Its translation is CASSKSGQGASGANVLTF.

The chain is built from TRBV5-1 and TRBJ1-1, with D unresolved. V shed 1 base and J shed 5 bases, with 9 bases lying between them. The V gene's germline CDR1 is SGHRS and CDR2 YFSETQ. The CDR3 is 13 residues long. The CDR3 DNA reads TGCGCCAGCAGCTTGTCTACGGGGACTGAAGCTTTCTTT. This sequence encodes CASSLSTGTEAFF.

The chain employs TRBV27 and TRBJ2-7; 11 nucleotides line up with TRBD2. Germline V gene sequence: CDR1 MNHEY, CDR2 SMNVEV (reference sequence). J gave up 3 bases and V 2 bases, and 9 bases lay outside the gene matches. There are 17 residues in the CDR3. The CDR3 DNA reads TGTGCCAGCAGTTTAAGGGGACTAGCGGACGGATACTACGAGCAGTACTTC. Its translation is CASSLRGLADGYYEQYF.

The rearrangement joins TRBV28 to TRBJ2-7, with a possible D match to TRBD1 (6 bases). CDR1 and CDR2 from the germline V gene are MDHEN and SYDVKM. Trimming took off 6 bases at V and 13 bases at J, with 25 bases between the two ends. This CDR3 comprises 14 residues. CDR3 loop: CASSPTLQGLPLYF. In DNA form, the CDR3 reads TGTGCCAGCAGCCCCACATTACAGGGTCTACCGCTTTACTTC.

This CDR3 is CASSSYRGLAAGANVLTF. CDR3 DNA: TGTGCCAGCAGCTCCTACAGAGGACTTGCGGCTGGGGCCAACGTCCTGACTTTC. The chain links TRBV7-8 to TRBJ2-6; possible D gene TRBD2, 5 bases. Per germline, CDR1 SGHVS and CDR2 FQNEAQ. Trimming stripped 4 bases from V and 2 bases from J, with 18 bases between. This CDR3 is 18 amino acids long.

This clone was seen only a few times. The chain links TRBV12-3 or TRBV12-4 to TRBJ1-1, with D maybe TRBD1 (6 bases). V was cut by 1 base and J by 5 bases, with 8 bases left in between. The CDR3 loop spans 13 amino acids. The CDR3 loop reads CASSLGGRTEAFF. The CDR3 bases are TGTGCCAGCAGTTTAGGGGGGCGGACTGAAGCTTTCTTT.

The chain links TRBV7-8 to TRBJ2-5; TRBD2 might be the D (6 bases). CDR1 and CDR2 (germline): SGHVS, FQNEAQ. The CDR3 sequence is 17 residues long. V was trimmed by 0 bases and J by 9 bases, leaving 23 bases between them. The DNA of the CDR3 is TGTGCCAGCAGCTTAGCCTCTCCTGGGACTCCCATTGTTGCCCAGTACTTC. Its translation is CASSLASPGTPIVAQYF.

V usage is TRBV5-1 and J usage is TRBJ2-2; perhaps TRBD2 as D (6 bases). The CDR3 runs to 15 residues. V gave up 3 bases and J gave up 5 bases, with 14 bases separating them. CDR1 and CDR2 (germline): SGHRS, YFSETQ. The CDR3 sequence is CASSSGDLGTGELFF. For the CDR3, the DNA is TGCGCCAGCAGCTCGGGGGACCTGGGGACCGGGGAGCTGTTTTTT.